Following are 19 T cell receptor beta chains from one sample sequenced in a study of blood T cell repertoires in COVID-19. Profiled with immunoSEQ multiplex PCR; TCRdb holds only in-frame clones, not every one. Of about 210,000 clones listed, about 87% are singletons. Source material: peripheral blood. The receptors here all came from a man in his 70s with acute or convalescent COVID-19.

The rearrangement joins TRBV3-1 (or the pseudogene TRBV3-2) to TRBJ2-1, with D hard to call. This CDR3 is built from 13 residues. Germline loops: CDR1 LGHDT, CDR2 YNNKEL (reference sequence). Trimming removed 1 base at V and 5 bases at J, with 6 bases between. This chain's CDR3 is CASSQGLNNEQFF. The DNA of the CDR3 is TGTGCCAGCAGCCAAGGACTTAACAATGAGCAGTTCTTC.

The chain links TRBV15 to TRBJ1-5; 12 bases are a match to TRBD1. This CDR3 comprises 15 residues. With V trimmed by 3 bases and J by 7 bases, 4 bases remained unmatched. Per germline, CDR1 LNHNV and CDR2 YYDKDF (reference sequence). CDR3 in DNA: TGTGCCACCAGCAGGGGACAGGGGGCAGGACAGCCCCAGCATTTT. Translating gives CATSRGQGAGQPQHF.

In this sample, this clone turned up once. This chain links TRBV24-1 with TRBJ2-1; 7 bases are shared with TRBD2. This CDR3 has 16 residues. CDR1 and CDR2 from the germline V gene are KGHDR and SFDVKD. The V segment lost 3 bases and the J segment 2 bases; nucleotides outside the gene matches: 6. CDR3 protein: CATSDALADAYNEQFF. CDR3 DNA: TGTGCCACCAGTGATGCTCTAGCGGACGCCTACAATGAGCAGTTCTTC.

The J gene is TRBJ2-3, the V gene TRBV7-3, with D maybe TRBD1 (6 bases). Germline CDR1 SGHTA, CDR2 FQGTGA. V was trimmed by 2 bases and J by 6 bases, leaving 15 bases between them. This CDR3 has 15 amino acids. The CDR3 DNA follows: TGTGCCAGCAGCTTAGATGGACAGACTTCCGATACGCAGTATTTT. Translating gives CASSLDGQTSDTQYF.

The chain links TRBV7-2 to TRBJ1-1, with 9 nucleotides matching TRBD1. Germline CDR1 and CDR2: SGHTA and FQGNSA. The V and J ends lost 4 bases and 7 bases, in that order; junction bases with no gene match: 10. The CDR3 consists of 15 residues. The CDR3 reads CASSYKGQGGFEAFF. CDR3 coding DNA: TGTGCCAGCAGCTACAAGGGACAGGGAGGTTTTGAAGCTTTCTTT.

CDR3 amino acids: CASSEAPTGNTIYF. Written as DNA, the CDR3 is TGTGCCAGCAGTGAGGCCCCGACTGGAAACACCATATATTTT. This chain connects TRBV2 to TRBJ1-3; no definite D call. The V end lost 3 bases, the J end lost 2 bases, and 8 bases lay between the germline ends. CDR1 is SNHLY, CDR2 FYNNEI, per germline. This CDR3 has 14 amino acids.

The rearrangement joins TRBV7-3 to TRBJ2-2; 12 nucleotides align to TRBD2. Germline loops: CDR1 SGHTA, CDR2 FQGTGA. This CDR3 region has 16 residues. V shed 5 bases and J 4 bases; nucleotides not matched to a gene: 5. CDR3 loop: CASSQLAGGITGELFF. The CDR3 DNA reads TGTGCCAGCAGCCAACTAGCGGGAGGAATCACCGGGGAGCTGTTTTTT.

The chain has TRBV19 and TRBJ1-5; maybe TRBD1 (5 bases). V gave up 7 bases and J gave up 5 bases, with 12 bases separating them. Germline V lookup: CDR1 LNHDA, CDR2 SQIVND (reference sequence). This CDR3 is built from 13 residues. The CDR3 protein is CASTLQEDQPQHF. CDR3 DNA sequence: TGTGCCAGTACCCTACAGGAAGATCAGCCCCAGCATTTT.

J is TRBJ1-1 and V is TRBV2, with 7 positions matching TRBD1. The CDR3 runs to 16 residues. V shed 6 bases, J shed 1 base, and the junction held 11 bases outside the gene matches. Germline V gene sequence: CDR1 SNHLY, CDR2 FYNNEI. The CDR3 protein is CASRGRWDSPNTEAFF. The CDR3 bases are TGTGCCAGCAGAGGCAGATGGGACAGCCCGAACACTGAAGCTTTCTTT.

The J gene is TRBJ2-1, the V gene TRBV9, with TRBD2 matching 9 bases. The CDR3 runs 16 residues. The V segment lost 4 bases and the J segment 9 bases; nucleotides outside the gene matches: 14. Germline assignment: CDR1 SGDLS and CDR2 YYNGEE. The CDR3 sequence is CASSFLPLAGEVEQFF. CDR3 DNA sequence: TGTGCCAGCAGCTTTCTCCCCTTAGCGGGAGAGGTTGAGCAGTTCTTC.

A single count supports this clone. The gene calls are TRBV5-8 and TRBJ2-2; D gene uncertain. The CDR3 is made up of 12 amino acids. The germline V and J ends were trimmed by 1 base and 7 bases, with 5 bases remaining between them. Germline values: CDR1 SGHTS, CDR2 YDEGEE. Written as DNA, the CDR3 is TGTGCCAGCAGCTTGTCGGTCGGGGAGCTGTTTTTT. It yields the protein CASSLSVGELFF. The full variable domain, completed using reference TRBV5-8 and TRBJ2-2, is EAGVTQSPTHLIKTRGQQATLRCSPISGHTSVYWYQQALGLGLQFLLWYDEGEERNRGNFPPRFSGRQFPNYSSELNVNALELEDSALYLCASSLSVGELFFGEGSRLTVL.

The chain carries TRBV19 and TRBJ1-1; the D gene is possibly TRBD1 (5 bases). Trimming removed 1 base at V and 0 bases at J, with 6 bases between. The CDR3 has 14 residues. Looked up from germline, CDR1 is LNHDA and CDR2 is SQIVND (reference sequence). CDR3 in DNA: TGTGCCAGTAGTATAGGACAGATGAACACTGAAGCTTTCTTT. It is translated as CASSIGQMNTEAFF.

In nucleotides, the CDR3 is TGTGCCAGCAGCTCCGGACAGGCGAGCTCCTATAATTCACCCCTCCACTTT. It encodes CASSSGQASSYNSPLHF. The V and J genes are TRBV9 and TRBJ1-6; 7 nucleotides match TRBD1. Per germline, CDR1 SGDLS and CDR2 YYNGEE. The length of the CDR3 is 17 residues. The junction had 7 bases not matched to a gene; V was cut back by 4 bases and J by 0 bases.

The V and J genes are TRBV9 and TRBJ1-2, with TRBD1 matching over 7 bases. V lost 3 bases, J lost 8 bases, and 10 bases stayed unmatched. Germline CDR1 is SGDLS and CDR2 is YYNGEE. This CDR3 has 14 amino acids. Here the CDR3 reads CASSDTTGIGGYTF. For the CDR3, the DNA is TGTGCCAGCAGCGATACGACAGGGATTGGCGGCTACACCTTC.

This chain connects TRBV5-4 to TRBJ1-1; D ambiguous. Germline assignment: CDR1 SGHNT and CDR2 YYREEE (reference sequence). Deletions cut 4 bases from V and 5 bases from J, with 12 bases between. This CDR3 comprises 13 residues. The CDR3 loop reads CASSNPLETEAFF. Here the CDR3 DNA reads TGTGCCAGCAGCAATCCTTTGGAGACTGAAGCTTTCTTT.

This chain connects TRBV7-9 to TRBJ2-3, with 8 bases aligning to TRBD2. The CDR3 has 15 residues. V was pared by 3 bases and J by 6 bases, with 8 bases of the junction left unmatched. Germline V gene lookup returns CDR1 SEHNR and CDR2 FQNEAQ (reference sequence). CDR3 protein: CASSLQAGAGDTQYF. The CDR3 region has the DNA TGTGCCAGCAGCTTGCAAGCGGGAGCAGGGGATACGCAGTATTTT.

This chain connects TRBV19 to TRBJ1-1; TRBD1 matches 9 bases. The CDR3 is 15 residues long. CDR1 is LNHDA and CDR2 is SQIVND in the germline V gene (reference sequence). J was trimmed by 8 bases and V by 5 bases; bases with no gene match: 12. This chain's CDR3 is CASSEGDRVVAEAFF. CDR3 in DNA: TGTGCCAGTAGTGAAGGGGACAGGGTGGTGGCCGAAGCTTTCTTT.

The J gene is TRBJ2-2, the V gene TRBV6-5; D remains unclear. V was pared by 4 bases and J by 2 bases, with 11 bases between. The CDR3 is 15 amino acids. Germline lookup yields CDR1 MNHEY and CDR2 SVGAGI. The CDR3 here is CASSLTLSNTGELFF. In nucleotides, the CDR3 is TGTGCCAGCAGTTTAACCCTTAGTAACACCGGGGAGCTGTTTTTT.

The chain combines TRBV28 with TRBJ2-7; 14 positions match TRBD2. Germline CDR1 reads MDHEN; CDR2 reads SYDVKM. V lost 6 bases to trimming and J lost 3 bases; unmatched junction nucleotides: 4. The CDR3 runs 15 residues. CDR3 loop: CASSPGLAGGYEQYF. The CDR3 DNA follows: TGTGCCAGCAGCCCCGGACTAGCGGGAGGCTACGAGCAGTACTTC.